The present entry profiles one T cell receptor beta chain with its context. Its specificity is unknown. This sample was taken from a study of CD8 T cells in ankylosing spondylitis. Construction of TCR beta libraries was performed using quantitative 5'-RACE with molecular barcodes. TCRdb re-called the 5' RACE reads through MiXCR, storing one row per CDR3 protein. The data hold 120,000 or so distinct CDR3 sequences, with around 15% observed a single time. General study findings and limits: Ankylosing spondylitis blood seemed to carry a telltale TCR beta motif made of eight highly homologous variants. Earlier authors reported some of these motif variants in reactive arthritis synovial fluid and blood.

V dropped 0 bases and J dropped 6 bases, with 11 bases sitting between them. The CDR3 is 14 amino acids. Germline CDR1 and CDR2: SGDLS and YYNGEE. This chain uses TRBV9 with TRBJ2-3; no definite D call. The specimen sequenced was blood, either unsorted or a sorted T cell fraction (not recorded which). This clonotype originated in a female donor with ankylosing spondylitis or in good health (not recorded which). Here the CDR3 DNA reads TGTGCCAGCAGCGTAGCCATGGATGGCGATACGCAGTATTTT. Protein product: CASSVAMDGDTQYF.